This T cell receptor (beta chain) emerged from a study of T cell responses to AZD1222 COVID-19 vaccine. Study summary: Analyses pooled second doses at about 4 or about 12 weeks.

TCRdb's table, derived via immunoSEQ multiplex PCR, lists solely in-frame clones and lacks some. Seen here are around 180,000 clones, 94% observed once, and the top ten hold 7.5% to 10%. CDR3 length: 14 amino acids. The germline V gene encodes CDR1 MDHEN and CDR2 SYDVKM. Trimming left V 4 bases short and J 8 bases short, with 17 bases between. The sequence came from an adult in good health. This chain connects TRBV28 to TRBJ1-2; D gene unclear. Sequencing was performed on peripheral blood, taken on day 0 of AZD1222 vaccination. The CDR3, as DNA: TGTGCCAGCAGTTCCCGGGTCTATCCTAAAGGCTACACCTTC. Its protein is CASSSRVYPKGYTF.